The rows below give T cell receptor beta chains drawn from one sample of a study of cytomegalovirus exposure and HLA in healthy donors. Method: immunoSEQ multiplex PCR; TCRdb's copy keeps in-frame clones and lacks some. The data hold approximately 79,000 clones, with 78% observed a single time. The sample comprised PBMCs. These receptors all stem from a male donor in good health and CMV-seropositive. Both conserved end residues are part of each CDR3. Each record gives: clone size, J gene, V gene, D gene, CDR3 DNA, CDR3 protein. D genes are given only for firm matches. The size field is filled for only some rows; it gives once, few, many or a size class.

size: .
J: TRBJ2-3
V: TRBV9
D: TRBD2
DNA: TGTGCCAGCAGCGTAGAGGCGGGGGGCACGTGGGATACGCAGTATTTT
CDR3: CASSVEAGGTWDTQYF

size: .
J: TRBJ2-3
V: TRBV13
D: .
DNA: TGTGCCAGCAGCGTTCGTGTAGATACGCAGTATTTT
CDR3: CASSVRVDTQYF

size: .
J: TRBJ2-4
V: TRBV7-2
D: TRBD1
DNA: TGTGCCAGCAGCTTATTCCCCCGGGACAGAAACATTCAGTACTTC
CDR3: CASSLFPRDRNIQYF

size: .
J: TRBJ2-3
V: TRBV28
D: .
DNA: TGTGCCAGCAGTTCTTCCGGCACAGATACGCAGTATTTT
CDR3: CASSSSGTDTQYF

size: .
J: TRBJ2-5
V: TRBV7-3
D: TRBD1
DNA: TGTGCCAGCAGACTTACAGGGGGCAAAGAGACCCAGTACTTC
CDR3: CASRLTGGKETQYF

size: .
J: TRBJ1-2
V: TRBV10-3
D: TRBD1
DNA: TGTGCCATCAGTGACTGGCAGGGGGTTGTAAACTATGGCTACACCTTC
CDR3: CAISDWQGVVNYGYTF

size: .
J: TRBJ1-4
V: TRBV5-1
D: .
DNA: TGCGCCAGCAGCTTTGAGGAATCGTCGGTCCCAACTAATGAAAAACTGTTTTTT
CDR3: CASSFEESSVPTNEKLFF

size: .
J: TRBJ2-5
V: TRBV30
D: TRBD1
DNA: TGTGCCTGGAGTGAAGGGACAGTAGAGACCCAGTACTTC
CDR3: CAWSEGTVETQYF

size: .
J: TRBJ2-1
V: TRBV7-8
D: .
DNA: TGTGCCAGCAGCTTCGGGACTGTGAATGAGCAGTTCTTC
CDR3: CASSFGTVNEQFF

size: .
J: TRBJ2-7
V: TRBV4-3
D: TRBD2
DNA: TGCGCCAGCAGACGGGGACTAGCGGGGGACTACGAGCAGTACTTC
CDR3: CASRRGLAGDYEQYF

size: .
J: TRBJ2-7
V: TRBV9
D: .
DNA: TGTGCCAGCGGGAACGCGAGGGAGGTCCCCTACGAGCAGTACTTC
CDR3: CASGNAREVPYEQYF

size: .
J: TRBJ1-1
V: TRBV7-8
D: .
DNA: TGTGCCAGCAGCTTAGCATTCGGACAGACTGAAGCTTTCTTT
CDR3: CASSLAFGQTEAFF

size: .
J: TRBJ2-5
V: TRBV5-4
D: .
DNA: TGTGCCAGCAGCTTACCCTCCCGGGAGACCCAGTACTTC
CDR3: CASSLPSRETQYF

size: .
J: TRBJ1-5
V: TRBV19
D: .
DNA: TGTGCCAGTAGTATAGTCGGGAAAAGCAATCAGCCCCAGCATTTT
CDR3: CASSIVGKSNQPQHF

size: .
J: TRBJ2-3
V: TRBV7-6
D: TRBD2
DNA: TGTGCCAGCGGTCGTCGGCGGGGGGGCACAGATACGCAGTATTTT
CDR3: CASGRRRGGTDTQYF

size: .
J: TRBJ2-1
V: TRBV29-1
D: TRBD1
DNA: TGCAGCGTGTGCTGGGACAGAGGTTACAATGAGCAGTTCTTC
CDR3: CSVCWDRGYNEQFF

size: .
J: TRBJ1-5
V: TRBV6-5
D: .
DNA: TGTGCCAGCAGTTACCAAAGGGGGCAGCCCCAGCATTTT
CDR3: CASSYQRGQPQHF

size: .
J: TRBJ2-3
V: TRBV11-2
D: TRBD2
DNA: TGTGCCAGCAACCCGGGGGGAACAGATACGCAGTATTTT
CDR3: CASNPGGTDTQYF

size: few
J: TRBJ2-1
V: TRBV5-4
D: TRBD2
DNA: TGTGCCACTCGGGGGGACTTCACATACAATGAGCAGTTCTTC
CDR3: CATRGDFTYNEQFF

size: .
J: TRBJ1-5
V: TRBV7-6
D: .
DNA: TGTGCCAGCAGCCTGGGACATCAGAATCAGCCCCAGCATTTT
CDR3: CASSLGHQNQPQHF

size: .
J: TRBJ2-7
V: TRBV28
D: TRBD2
DNA: TGTGCCAGCACCGGGAGGGAAAGTACGAGGCAGTACTTC
CDR3: CASTGRESTRQYF

size: .
J: TRBJ2-7
V: TRBV5-5
D: TRBD1
DNA: TGTGCCAGCAGCTTCGGGGAAAGGACAGGGGGACGCGAGCAGTACTTC
CDR3: CASSFGERTGGREQYF